This T cell receptor beta chain was captured by sequencing in a study of T-cell memory formation after mild COVID-19. Employing constant-segment primers, 5'RACE generated TCR alpha and TCR beta cDNA libraries bearing sample barcodes and UMIs. TCRdb re-derived calls from the 5' RACE reads in MiXCR, one entry per CDR3 protein. The table lists approximately 150,000 distinct CDR3 sequences, about 14% of them singletons, with roughly 13% in the top ten. Germline assignment: CDR1 SGDLS and CDR2 YYNGEE. V lost 4 bases to trimming and J lost 9 bases, with 20 bases between them. The CDR3 extends over 15 amino acids. This clonotype appeared a few times.

The chain employs TRBV9 and TRBJ2-1; D may be TRBD2 (7 bases). The sequenced sample consisted of PBMCs or a T cell subset sorted from them (not recorded which). The receptor was isolated from an adult woman who had mild COVID-19 (a few samples of this study predate the infection). Cell type and time point are not known. The CDR3 DNA is TGTGCCAGCAGCACAGGAGGAGGGGGGGCTGTTGAGCAGTTCTTC. Amino acid sequence: CASSTGGGGAVEQFF.